The T cell receptor beta chain under discussion was sequenced for a study of blood T cells in healthy people across ages. Study results and caveats: Donors of long life had a larger count of naive CD4+ cells and greater diversity than aged donors. The study could not conclusively compare naive and antigen-experienced cells, given its unsorted PBMCs. TCR beta diversity per million T cells fell roughly linearly with age.

This CDR3 has 15 residues. Germline CDR1 is SNHLY and CDR2 is FYNNEI. Trimming left V 7 bases short and J 0 bases short, with 14 bases between. A second about 7 to 12 cycle PCR used barcoded and J-beta primers. A template-switch adaptor with 12 random nucleotides tagged each cDNA molecule. Each CDR3 protein is one row after TCRdb ran MiXCR on the 5' RACE reads. The sample carries about 1.8 million distinct CDR3 sequences, about 50% recorded once. This clonotype showed up just once. Its antigen is still unknown. V and J are TRBV2 and TRBJ2-3; TRBD1 might be the D (6 bases). The sequenced material came from blood. This TCR was recovered from a woman in her thirties or forties in good health. The chain's CDR3 is CASNSGHRSTDTQYF. CDR3 coding DNA: TGTGCCAGCAACTCGGGACACCGTAGCACAGATACGCAGTATTTT.